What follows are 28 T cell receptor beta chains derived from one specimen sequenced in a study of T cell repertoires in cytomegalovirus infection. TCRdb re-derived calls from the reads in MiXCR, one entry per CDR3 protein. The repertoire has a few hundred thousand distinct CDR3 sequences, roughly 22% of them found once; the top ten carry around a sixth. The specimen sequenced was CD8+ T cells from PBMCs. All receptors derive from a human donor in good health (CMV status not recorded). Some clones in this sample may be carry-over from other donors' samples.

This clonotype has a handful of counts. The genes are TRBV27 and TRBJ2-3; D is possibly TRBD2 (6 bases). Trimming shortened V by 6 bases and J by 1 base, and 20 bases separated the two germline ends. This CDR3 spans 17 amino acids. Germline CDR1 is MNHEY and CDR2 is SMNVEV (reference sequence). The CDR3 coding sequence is TGTGCCAGCAGCCACATCGCGGGGTCAGGAGGCACAGATACGCAGTATTTT. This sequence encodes CASSHIAGSGGTDTQYF.

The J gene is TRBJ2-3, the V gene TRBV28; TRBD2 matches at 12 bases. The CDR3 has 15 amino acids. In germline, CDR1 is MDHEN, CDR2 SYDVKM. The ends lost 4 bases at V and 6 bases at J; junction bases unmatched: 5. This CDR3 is CASSSRLAGGDTQYF. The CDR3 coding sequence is TGTGCCAGCAGTTCCCGGCTAGCGGGGGGGGATACGCAGTATTTT.

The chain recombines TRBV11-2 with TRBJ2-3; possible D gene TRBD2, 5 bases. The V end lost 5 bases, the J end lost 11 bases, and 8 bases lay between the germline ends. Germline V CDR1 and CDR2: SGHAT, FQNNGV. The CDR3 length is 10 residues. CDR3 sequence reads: CASSHREQYF. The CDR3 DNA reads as TGTGCCAGCAGCCACCGGGAGCAGTATTTT.

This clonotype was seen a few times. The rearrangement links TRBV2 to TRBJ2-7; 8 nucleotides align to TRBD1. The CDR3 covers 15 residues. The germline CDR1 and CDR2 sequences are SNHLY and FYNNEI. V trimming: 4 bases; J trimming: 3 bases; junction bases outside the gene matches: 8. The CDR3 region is CASSVSGGYSYEQYF. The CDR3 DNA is TGTGCCAGCAGTGTTTCAGGGGGCTATAGCTACGAGCAGTACTTC.

The CDR3 loop is CASSSGQGTETQYF. The CDR3 DNA reads as TGTGCCAGCAGCTCGGGACAGGGTACGGAGACCCAGTACTTC. The V call is TRBV7-9, the J call TRBJ2-5, with 9 bases fitting TRBD1. The V gene's germline CDR1 is SEHNR and CDR2 FQNEAQ (reference sequence). This CDR3 has 14 residues. Trimming at V came to 4 bases and at J to 5 bases, leaving 5 bases not matched to a gene.

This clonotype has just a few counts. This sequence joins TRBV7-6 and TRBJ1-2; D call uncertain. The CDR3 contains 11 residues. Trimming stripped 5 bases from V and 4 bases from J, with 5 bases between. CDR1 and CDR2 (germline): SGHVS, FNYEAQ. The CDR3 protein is CASSPTYGYTF. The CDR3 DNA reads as TGTGCCAGCAGCCCGACCTATGGCTACACCTTC. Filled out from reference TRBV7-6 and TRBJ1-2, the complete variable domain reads GAGVSQSPRYKVTKRGQDVALRCDPISGHVSLYWYRQALGQGPEFLTYFNYEAQQDKSGLPNDRFSAERPEGSISTLTIQRTEQRDSAMYRCASSPTYGYTFGSGTRLTVV.

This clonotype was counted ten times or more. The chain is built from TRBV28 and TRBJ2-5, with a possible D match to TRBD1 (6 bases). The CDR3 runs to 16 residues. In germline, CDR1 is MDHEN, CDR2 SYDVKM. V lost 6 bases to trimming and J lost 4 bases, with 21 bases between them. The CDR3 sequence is CASRRGASGVRETQYF. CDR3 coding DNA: TGTGCCAGCAGAAGAGGAGCCTCAGGGGTTCGAGAGACCCAGTACTTC.

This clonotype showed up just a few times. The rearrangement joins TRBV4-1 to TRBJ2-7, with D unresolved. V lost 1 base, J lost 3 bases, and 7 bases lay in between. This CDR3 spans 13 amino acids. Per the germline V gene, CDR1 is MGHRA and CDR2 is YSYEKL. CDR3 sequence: CASSQVDNYEQYF. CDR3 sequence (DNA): TGCGCCAGCAGCCAAGTAGACAACTACGAGCAGTACTTC.

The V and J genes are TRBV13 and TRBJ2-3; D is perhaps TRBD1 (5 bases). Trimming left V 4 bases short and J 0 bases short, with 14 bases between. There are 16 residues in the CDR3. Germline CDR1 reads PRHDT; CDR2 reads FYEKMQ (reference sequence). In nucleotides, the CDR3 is TGTGCCAGCAGCTACCTCCCTAGGGGTAGCACAGATACGCAGTATTTT. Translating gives CASSYLPRGSTDTQYF.

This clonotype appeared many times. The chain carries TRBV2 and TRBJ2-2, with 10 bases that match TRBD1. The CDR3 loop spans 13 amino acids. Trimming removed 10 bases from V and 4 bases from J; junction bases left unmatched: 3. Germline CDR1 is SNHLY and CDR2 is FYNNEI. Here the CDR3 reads CAIGTGVTGELFF. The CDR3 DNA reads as TGTGCCATAGGGACAGGGGTCACCGGGGAGCTGTTTTTT.

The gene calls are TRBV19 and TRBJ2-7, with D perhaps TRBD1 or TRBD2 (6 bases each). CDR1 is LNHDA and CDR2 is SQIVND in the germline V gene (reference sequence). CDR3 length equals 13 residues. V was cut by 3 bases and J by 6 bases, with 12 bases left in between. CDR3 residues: CASSIGGGGEQYF. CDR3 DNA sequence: TGTGCCAGTAGTATTGGAGGGGGAGGCGAGCAGTACTTC.

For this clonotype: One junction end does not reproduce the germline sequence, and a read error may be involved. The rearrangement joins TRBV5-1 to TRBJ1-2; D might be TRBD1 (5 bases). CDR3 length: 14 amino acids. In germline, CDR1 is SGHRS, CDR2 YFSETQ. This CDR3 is CASSLRDGSYGYAF. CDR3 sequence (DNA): TGCGCCAGCAGCTTAAGGGACGGTTCATATGGCTACGCCTTC.

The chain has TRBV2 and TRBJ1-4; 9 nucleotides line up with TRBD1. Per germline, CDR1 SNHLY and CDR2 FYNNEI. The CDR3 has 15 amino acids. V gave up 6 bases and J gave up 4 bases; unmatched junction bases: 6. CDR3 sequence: CASSPQGAVNEKLFF. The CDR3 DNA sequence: TGTGCCAGCAGCCCACAGGGGGCAGTTAATGAAAAACTGTTTTTT.

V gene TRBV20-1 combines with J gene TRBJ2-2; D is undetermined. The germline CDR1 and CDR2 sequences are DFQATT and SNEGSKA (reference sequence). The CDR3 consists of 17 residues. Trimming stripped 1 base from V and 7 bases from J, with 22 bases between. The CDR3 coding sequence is TGCAGTGCTAGAGTCGAGTCGGCCGAAGGACGGAACGGGGAGCTGTTTTTT. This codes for CSARVESAEGRNGELFF.

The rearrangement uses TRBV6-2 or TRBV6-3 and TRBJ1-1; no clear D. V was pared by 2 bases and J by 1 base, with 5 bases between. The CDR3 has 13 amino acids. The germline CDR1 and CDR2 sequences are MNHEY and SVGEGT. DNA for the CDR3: TGTGCCAGCAGTTACGAACAGAACACTGAAGCTTTCTTT. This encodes CASSYEQNTEAFF.

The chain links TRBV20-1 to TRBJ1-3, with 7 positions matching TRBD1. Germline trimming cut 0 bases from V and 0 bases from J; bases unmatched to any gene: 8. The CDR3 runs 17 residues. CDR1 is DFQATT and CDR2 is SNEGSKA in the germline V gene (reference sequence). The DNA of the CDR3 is TGCAGTGCTAGAGAAACCCCGGGGACAGTCTCTGGAAACACCATATATTTT. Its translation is CSARETPGTVSGNTIYF.

The CDR3, as DNA: TGCAGCGTGAACCCGGGACAGGGATTATACAATGAGCAGTTCTTC. This sequence encodes CSVNPGQGLYNEQFF. The V and J genes are TRBV29-1 and TRBJ2-1; 9 nucleotides align to TRBD1. Germline CDR1 SQVTM, CDR2 ANQGSEA. This CDR3 contains 15 residues. V was clipped by 6 bases and J by 4 bases; unmatched bases: 10.

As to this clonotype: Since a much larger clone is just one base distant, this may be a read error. This CDR3 reads CASSSGEGNYGYTF. The CDR3 nucleotides are TGTGCCAGCAGTTCAGGGGAGGGAAACTATGGCTACACCTTC. The chain recombines TRBV12-3 or TRBV12-4 with TRBJ1-2; D is perhaps TRBD1 (6 bases). The V end lost 4 bases, the J end lost 2 bases, and 11 bases lay between the germline ends. The CDR3 is 14 residues long.

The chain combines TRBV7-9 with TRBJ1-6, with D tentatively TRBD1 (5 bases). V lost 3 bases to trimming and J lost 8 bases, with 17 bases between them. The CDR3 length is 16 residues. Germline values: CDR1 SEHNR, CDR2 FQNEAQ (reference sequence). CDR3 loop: CASSFVSPGKDSPLHF. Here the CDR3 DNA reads TGTGCCAGCAGCTTCGTATCCCCAGGGAAGGATTCACCCCTCCACTTT.

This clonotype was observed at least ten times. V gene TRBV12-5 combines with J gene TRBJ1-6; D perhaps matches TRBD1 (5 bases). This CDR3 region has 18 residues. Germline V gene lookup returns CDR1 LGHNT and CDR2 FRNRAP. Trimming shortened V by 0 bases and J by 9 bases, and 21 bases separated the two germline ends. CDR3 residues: CASGLVFTDLPGISPLHF. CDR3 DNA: TGTGCTAGTGGTTTGGTATTCACGGACCTTCCAGGGATTTCACCCCTCCACTTT.

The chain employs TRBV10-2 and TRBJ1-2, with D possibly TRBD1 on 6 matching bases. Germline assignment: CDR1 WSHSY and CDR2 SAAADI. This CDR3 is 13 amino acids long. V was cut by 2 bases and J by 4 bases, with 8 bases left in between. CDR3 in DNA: TGCGCCAGCAGTGAGGGGACATTCTATGGCTACACCTTC. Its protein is CASSEGTFYGYTF.

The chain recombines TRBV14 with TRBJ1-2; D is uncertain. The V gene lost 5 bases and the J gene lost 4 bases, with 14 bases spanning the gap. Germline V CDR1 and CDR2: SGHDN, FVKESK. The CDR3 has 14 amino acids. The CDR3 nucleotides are TGTGCCAGCAGCGTGGGGTCTGGGAGCTATGGCTACACCTTC. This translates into CASSVGSGSYGYTF. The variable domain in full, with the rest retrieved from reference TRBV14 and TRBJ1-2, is EAGVTQFPSHSVIEKGQTVTLRCDPISGHDNLYWYRRVMGKEIKFLLHFVKESKQDESGMPNNRFLAERTGGTYSTLKVQPAELEDSGVYFCASSVGSGSYGYTFGSGTRLTVV.

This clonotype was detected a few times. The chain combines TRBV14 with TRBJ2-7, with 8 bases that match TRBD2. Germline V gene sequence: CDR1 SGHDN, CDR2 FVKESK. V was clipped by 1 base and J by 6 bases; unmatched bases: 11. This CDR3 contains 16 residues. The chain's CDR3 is CASSQVGGEVALEQYF. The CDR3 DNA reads TGTGCCAGCAGCCAAGTCGGGGGGGAAGTGGCTCTCGAGCAGTACTTC.

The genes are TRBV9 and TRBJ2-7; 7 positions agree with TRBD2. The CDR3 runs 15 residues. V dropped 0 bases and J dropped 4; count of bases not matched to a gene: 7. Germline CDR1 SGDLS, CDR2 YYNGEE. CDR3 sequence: CASSVEAGNPYEQYF. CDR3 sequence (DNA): TGTGCCAGCAGCGTAGAAGCGGGGAATCCGTACGAGCAGTACTTC.

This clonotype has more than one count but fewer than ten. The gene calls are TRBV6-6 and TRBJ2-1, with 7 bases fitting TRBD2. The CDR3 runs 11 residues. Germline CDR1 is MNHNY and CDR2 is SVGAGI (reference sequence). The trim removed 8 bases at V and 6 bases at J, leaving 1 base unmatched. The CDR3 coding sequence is TGTGCCAGCGGGGGGGGCAATGAGCAGTTCTTC. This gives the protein CASGGGNEQFF.

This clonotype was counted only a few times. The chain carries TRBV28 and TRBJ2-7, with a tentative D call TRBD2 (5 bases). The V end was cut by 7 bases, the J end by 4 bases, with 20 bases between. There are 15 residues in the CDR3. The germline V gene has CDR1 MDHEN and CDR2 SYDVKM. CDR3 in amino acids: CASKPRTALGYEQYF. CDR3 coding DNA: TGTGCCAGCAAACCTCGGACTGCGCTGGGGTACGAGCAGTACTTC.

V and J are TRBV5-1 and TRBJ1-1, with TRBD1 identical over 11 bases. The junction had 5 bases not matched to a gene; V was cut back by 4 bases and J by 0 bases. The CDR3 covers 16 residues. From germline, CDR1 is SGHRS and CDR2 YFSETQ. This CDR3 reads CASSVGQGAMNTEAFF. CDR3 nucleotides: TGCGCCAGCAGCGTTGGACAGGGGGCAATGAACACTGAAGCTTTCTTT.

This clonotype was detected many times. This CDR3 is CASSLAAGTPYGYTF. The CDR3 region has the DNA TGTGCCAGCAGCTTAGCGGCCGGGACGCCCTATGGCTACACCTTC. This chain links TRBV7-8 with TRBJ1-2, with a possible D match to TRBD1 (5 bases). The germline gives CDR1 SGHVS, CDR2 FQNEAQ. There are 15 residues in the CDR3. V lost 0 bases to trimming and J lost 4 bases, with 12 bases between them. Drawing the rest from reference TRBV7-8 and TRBJ1-2, the complete variable domain is GAGVSQSPRYKVAKRGQDVALRCDPISGHVSLFWYQQALGQGPEFLTYFQNEAQLDKSGLPSDRFFAERPEGSVSTLKIQRTQQEDSAVYLCASSLAAGTPYGYTFGSGTRLTVV.